The rows below give T cell receptor beta chains drawn from one sample of a study of blood T cell repertoires in COVID-19. The protocol was immunoSEQ multiplex PCR, while the TCRdb copy is restricted to in-frame clones and leaves out a portion. The sample comprises 290,000 or so clones, around 87% of which are singletons, and 1.3% rests with the top ten. The sample was peripheral blood. All receptors derive from a man between 65 and 80 years old with acute or convalescent COVID-19. Each CDR3 is given with its conserved first and last residue. A D gene is named only where the DNA matches it firmly. The size field is filled for only some rows; it gives once, few, many or a size class.

V	D	size	J	CDR3	DNA
TRBV7-9	NA	NA	TRBJ1-5	CASSSDRRNQPQHF	TGTGCCAGCAGCTCCGACAGGCGTAATCAGCCCCAGCATTTT
TRBV11-3	TRBD2	NA	TRBJ2-1	CASSRRGLAGYNEQFF	TGTGCCAGCAGTCGAAGGGGACTAGCGGGATACAATGAGCAGTTCTTC
TRBV30	NA	few	TRBJ1-4	CAWSRMGQINEKLFF	TGTGCCTGGTCGCGGATGGGGCAGATTAATGAAAAACTGTTTTTT
TRBV3-1/TRBV3-2	NA	NA	TRBJ1-1	CASSDTALKGAFF	TGTGCCAGCAGCGATACGGCGTTGAAGGGGGCTTTCTTT
TRBV29-1	NA	once	TRBJ1-1	CSVSPQGRGTNTEAFF	TGCAGCGTTTCACCACAGGGAAGGGGAACGAACACTGAAGCTTTCTTT
TRBV19	NA	NA	TRBJ1-3	CASSPNSSGNTIYF	TGTGCCAGTAGTCCCAATTCCTCTGGAAACACCATATATTTT
TRBV2	NA	NA	TRBJ1-2	CASSPRQLNYGYTF	TGTGCCAGCAGCCCAAGACAGCTTAACTATGGCTACACCTTC
TRBV6-5	NA	NA	TRBJ1-5	CASIRTGLGNQPQHF	TGTGCCAGCATTCGTACAGGGCTCGGCAATCAGCCCCAGCATTTT
TRBV19	NA	NA	TRBJ1-2	CASSISQNYGYTF	TGTGCCAGTAGTATAAGCCAAAACTATGGCTACACCTTC
TRBV10-3	NA	NA	TRBJ2-1	CAISEIDGGREQFF	TGTGCCATCAGTGAAATCGACGGAGGGCGCGAACAGTTCTTC
TRBV7-2	TRBD2	NA	TRBJ2-2	CASSFGTSGTRNTGELFF	TGTGCCAGCAGCTTCGGGACTAGCGGGACTAGGAACACCGGGGAGCTGTTTTTT
TRBV5-3	NA	NA	TRBJ2-7	CARSLSYRSRLYEQYF	TGTGCCAGAAGCTTGTCGTATCGGAGTAGACTCTACGAGCAGTACTTC
TRBV6-2/TRBV6-3	TRBD1	NA	TRBJ2-1	CASSQHPGQENYNEQFF	TGTGCCAGCAGCCAGCACCCGGGACAGGAAAACTACAATGAGCAGTTCTTC
TRBV7-2	NA	NA	TRBJ2-2	CASSLARRVAGELFF	TGTGCCAGCAGCTTAGCGAGGAGGGTTGCCGGGGAGCTGTTTTTT
TRBV9	TRBD1	NA	TRBJ2-2	CASTQNRDRGRTGELFF	TGTGCCAGCACCCAAAACCGGGACAGGGGGCGTACCGGGGAGCTGTTTTTT
TRBV28	TRBD1	NA	TRBJ2-1	CASSQGGSRRNNEQFF	TGTGCCAGCAGCCAAGGGGGCTCCCGTCGCAACAATGAGCAGTTCTTC
TRBV14	NA	many	TRBJ1-4	CASSPVAGPNEKLFF	TGTGCCAGCAGCCCCGTGGCGGGACCTAATGAAAAACTGTTTTTT
TRBV20-1	NA	NA	TRBJ1-5	CSASPGHINQPQHF	TGCAGTGCTAGTCCGGGACACATCAATCAGCCCCAGCATTTT
TRBV5-6	TRBD1	NA	TRBJ1-6	CASSLVDRGYSPLHF	TGTGCCAGCAGCTTGGTGGACAGGGGTTATTCACCCCTCCACTTT
TRBV9	NA	once	TRBJ2-1	CASSVTQDEYNEQFF	TGTGCCAGCAGCGTAACACAGGACGAATACAATGAGCAGTTCTTC
TRBV7-8	TRBD2	NA	TRBJ2-1	CASSPSGVEQFF	TGTGCCAGCAGCCCTAGCGGAGTTGAGCAGTTCTTC
TRBV18	TRBD1	NA	TRBJ1-2	CASSPRQGTNYGYTF	TGTGCCAGCTCACCAAGACAGGGGACTAACTATGGCTACACCTTC
TRBV11-3	NA	NA	TRBJ2-2	CASGLNTGELFF	TGTGCCAGCGGCCTTAACACCGGGGAGCTGTTTTTT
TRBV9	TRBD2	NA	TRBJ2-2	CASSVGLADTGELFF	TGTGCCAGCAGCGTAGGGCTAGCGGACACCGGGGAGCTGTTTTTT
TRBV30	NA	NA	TRBJ1-5	CAWSQRGYQPQHF	TGTGCCTGGAGTCAAAGGGGCTATCAGCCCCAGCATTTT
TRBV7-3	TRBD1	once	TRBJ2-3	CASSSGTGLIADTQYF	TGTGCCAGCAGCTCCGGGACAGGGTTAATCGCAGATACGCAGTATTTT
TRBV14	TRBD1	NA	TRBJ1-4	CASSQGFLQGYEKLFF	TGTGCCAGCAGCCAAGGATTTCTACAGGGGTACGAAAAACTGTTTTTT
TRBV11-2	NA	NA	TRBJ2-3	CASSLSSAADTQYF	TGTGCCAGCAGCTTAAGTTCGGCGGCAGATACGCAGTATTTT
TRBV10-1	TRBD2	NA	TRBJ2-1	CASIQTSGISHEQFF	TGCGCCAGCATCCAGACTAGCGGGATATCCCATGAGCAGTTCTTC
TRBV28	NA	NA	TRBJ1-5	CASSPGSSYSLVNQPQHF	TGTGCCAGCAGCCCCGGATCTTCGTACAGCCTCGTTAATCAGCCCCAGCATTTT
TRBV18	NA	NA	TRBJ2-3	CASSPFPGPSTDTQYF	TGTGCCAGCTCACCATTTCCAGGCCCTAGCACAGATACGCAGTATTTT
TRBV3-1/TRBV3-2	TRBD1	NA	TRBJ2-1	CASGQGNYNEQFF	TGTGCCAGCGGACAGGGAAACTACAATGAGCAGTTCTTC
TRBV3-1/TRBV3-2	NA	NA	TRBJ1-1	CASSQTLGLGTEAFF	TGTGCCAGCAGCCAAACGCTGGGGCTTGGGACTGAAGCTTTCTTT
TRBV4-3	TRBD2	NA	TRBJ2-2	CASSQEKRGWTGELFF	TGCGCCAGCAGCCAAGAAAAGCGGGGGTGGACCGGGGAGCTGTTTTTT
TRBV15	NA	NA	TRBJ1-2	CATSQRRGPVGGYTF	TGTGCCACCAGCCAGAGGAGAGGCCCGGTCGGTGGCTACACCTTC
TRBV2	NA	once	TRBJ2-2	CASSPDSSNRLFF	TGTGCCAGCAGCCCGGACAGTTCCAATAGGCTGTTTTTT
TRBV6-2/TRBV6-3	TRBD1	NA	TRBJ1-2	CASTPGTDYYGYTF	TGTGCCAGCACCCCCGGGACAGATTACTATGGCTACACCTTC
TRBV18	TRBD1	NA	TRBJ2-7	CASSEATGGYYEQYF	TGTGCCAGCTCAGAAGCTACAGGGGGCTATTACGAGCAGTACTTC
TRBV3-1/TRBV3-2	TRBD1	NA	TRBJ1-1	CASSLGQGNTEAFF	TGTGCCAGCAGCCTGGGACAGGGGAACACTGAAGCTTTCTTT
TRBV3-1/TRBV3-2	TRBD1	once	TRBJ2-5	CASSHNTGGGETQYF	TGTGCCAGCAGCCATAACACAGGGGGAGGAGAGACCCAGTACTTC
TRBV28	NA	once	TRBJ2-7	CASSLLDYKQYF	TGTGCCAGCAGTTTACTGGACTATAAGCAGTACTTC
TRBV27	TRBD1	NA	TRBJ2-7	CASSSPTGGTHEQYF	TGTGCCAGCAGTTCCCCGACAGGGGGCACGCACGAGCAGTACTTC